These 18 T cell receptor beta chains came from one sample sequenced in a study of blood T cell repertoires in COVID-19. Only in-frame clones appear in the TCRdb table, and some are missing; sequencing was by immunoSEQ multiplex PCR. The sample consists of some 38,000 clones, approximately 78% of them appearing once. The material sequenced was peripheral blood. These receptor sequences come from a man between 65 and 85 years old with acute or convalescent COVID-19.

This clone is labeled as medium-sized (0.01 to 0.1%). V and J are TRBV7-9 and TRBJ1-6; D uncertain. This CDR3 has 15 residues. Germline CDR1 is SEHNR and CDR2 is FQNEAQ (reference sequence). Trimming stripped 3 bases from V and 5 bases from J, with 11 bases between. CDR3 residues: CASSLRASNNSPLHF. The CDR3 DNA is TGTGCCAGCAGCTTGAGGGCGTCGAATAATTCACCCCTCCACTTT.

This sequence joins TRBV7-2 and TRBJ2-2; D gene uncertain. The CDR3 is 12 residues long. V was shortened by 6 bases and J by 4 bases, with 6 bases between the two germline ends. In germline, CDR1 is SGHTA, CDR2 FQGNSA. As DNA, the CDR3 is TGTGCCAGCAGACCCAGCACCGGGGAGCTGTTTTTT. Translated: CASRPSTGELFF. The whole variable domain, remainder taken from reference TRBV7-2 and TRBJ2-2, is GAGVSQSPSNKVTEKGKDVELRCDPISGHTALYWYRQSLGQGLEFLIYFQGNSAPDKSGLPSDRFSAERTGGSVSTLTIQRTQQEDSAVYLCASRPSTGELFFGEGSRLTVL.

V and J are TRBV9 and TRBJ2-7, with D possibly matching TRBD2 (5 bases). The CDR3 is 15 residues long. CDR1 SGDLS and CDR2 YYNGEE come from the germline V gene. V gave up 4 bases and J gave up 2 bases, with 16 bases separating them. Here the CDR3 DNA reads TGTGCCAGCAGCCCTCTAGGCGGGTCGACCTACGAGCAGTACTTC. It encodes CASSPLGGSTYEQYF.

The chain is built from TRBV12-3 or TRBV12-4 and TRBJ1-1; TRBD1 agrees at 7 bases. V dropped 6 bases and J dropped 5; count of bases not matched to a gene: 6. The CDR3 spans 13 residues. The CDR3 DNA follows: TGTGCCAGCAGCCAAGACAGGGAGACTGAAGCTTTCTTT. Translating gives CASSQDRETEAFF.

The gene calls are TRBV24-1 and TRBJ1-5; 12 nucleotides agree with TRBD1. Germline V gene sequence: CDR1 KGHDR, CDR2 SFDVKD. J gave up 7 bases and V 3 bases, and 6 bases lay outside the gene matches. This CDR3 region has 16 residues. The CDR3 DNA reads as TGTGCCACCAGTGATACGGGACAGGGGGCAGGGCAGCCCCAGCATTTT. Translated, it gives CATSDTGQGAGQPQHF.

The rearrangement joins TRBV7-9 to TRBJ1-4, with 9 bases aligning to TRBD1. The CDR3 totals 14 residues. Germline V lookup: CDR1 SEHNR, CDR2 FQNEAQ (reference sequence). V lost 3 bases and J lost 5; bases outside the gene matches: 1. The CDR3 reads CASSLGTGNEKLFF. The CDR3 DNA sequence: TGTGCCAGCAGCTTGGGGACAGGGAATGAAAAACTGTTTTTT.

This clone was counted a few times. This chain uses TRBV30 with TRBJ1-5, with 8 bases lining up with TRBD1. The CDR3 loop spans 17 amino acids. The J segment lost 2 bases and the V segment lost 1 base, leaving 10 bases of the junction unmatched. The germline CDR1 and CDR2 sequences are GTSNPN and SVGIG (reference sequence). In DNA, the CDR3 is TGTGCCTGGAGTGGCGGTGGACAGGGTCGGGGCAATCAGCCCCAGCATTTT. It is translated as CAWSGGGQGRGNQPQHF.

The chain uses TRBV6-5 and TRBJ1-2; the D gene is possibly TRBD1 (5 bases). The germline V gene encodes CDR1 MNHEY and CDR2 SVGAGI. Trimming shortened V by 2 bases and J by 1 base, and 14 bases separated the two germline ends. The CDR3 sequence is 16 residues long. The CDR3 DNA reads TGTGCCAGCAGTTACGCCAGGGCAAATATTAACTATGGCTACACCTTC. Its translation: CASSYARANINYGYTF.

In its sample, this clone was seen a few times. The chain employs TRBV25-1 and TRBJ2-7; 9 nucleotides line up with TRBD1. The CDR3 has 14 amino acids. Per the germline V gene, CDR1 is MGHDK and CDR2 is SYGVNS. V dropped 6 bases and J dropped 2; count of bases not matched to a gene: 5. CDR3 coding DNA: TGTGCCAGCAGACGGGACAGGGAACCCTACGAGCAGTACTTC. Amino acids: CASRRDREPYEQYF.

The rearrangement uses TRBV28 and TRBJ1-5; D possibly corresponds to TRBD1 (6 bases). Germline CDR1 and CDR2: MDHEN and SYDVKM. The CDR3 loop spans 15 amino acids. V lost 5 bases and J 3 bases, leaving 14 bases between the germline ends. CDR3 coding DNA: TGTGCCAGCAGTGAAGGACAGCTTGACAATCAGCCCCAGCATTTT. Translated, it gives CASSEGQLDNQPQHF.

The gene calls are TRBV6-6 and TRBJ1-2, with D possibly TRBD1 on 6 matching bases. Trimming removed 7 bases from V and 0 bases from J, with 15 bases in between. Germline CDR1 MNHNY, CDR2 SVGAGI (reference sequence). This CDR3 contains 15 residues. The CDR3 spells CASTRTAEANYGYTF. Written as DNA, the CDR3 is TGTGCCAGCACCAGGACAGCTGAAGCTAACTATGGCTACACCTTC.

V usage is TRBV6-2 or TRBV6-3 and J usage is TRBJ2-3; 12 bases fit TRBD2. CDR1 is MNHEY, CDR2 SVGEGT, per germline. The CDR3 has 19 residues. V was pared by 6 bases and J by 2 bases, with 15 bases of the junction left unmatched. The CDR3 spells CASSPNIGASGGATDTQYF. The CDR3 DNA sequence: TGTGCCAGCAGCCCAAACATCGGGGCTAGCGGGGGGGCCACAGATACGCAGTATTTT.

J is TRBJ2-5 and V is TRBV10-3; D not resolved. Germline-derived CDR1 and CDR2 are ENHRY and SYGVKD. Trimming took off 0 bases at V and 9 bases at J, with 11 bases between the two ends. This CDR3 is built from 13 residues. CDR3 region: CAISESILAAQYF. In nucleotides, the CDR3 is TGTGCCATCAGTGAGTCGATATTGGCGGCCCAGTACTTC.

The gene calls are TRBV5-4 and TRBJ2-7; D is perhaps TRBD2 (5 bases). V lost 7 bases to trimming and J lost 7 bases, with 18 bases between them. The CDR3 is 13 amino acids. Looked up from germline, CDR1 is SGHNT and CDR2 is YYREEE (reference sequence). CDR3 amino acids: CASSLGISREQYF. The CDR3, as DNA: TGTGCCAGCTCGCTCGGGATTTCCAGGGAGCAGTACTTC.

CDR3 in DNA: TGTGCCAGCAGCCCATGGGACAGGGGGTCTAAAGCCGGGGAGCTGTTTTTT. It translates to CASSPWDRGSKAGELFF. This chain connects TRBV7-9 to TRBJ2-2; TRBD1 agrees at 11 bases. After removal of 5 bases from V and 6 bases from J, the junction contained 11 bases not matched to a gene. The V gene's germline CDR1 is SEHNR and CDR2 FQNEAQ (reference sequence). This CDR3 comprises 17 residues.

The CDR3 loop reads CASSLGTGYDQETQYF. The DNA for the CDR3 is TGCGCCAGCAGCTTGGGGACAGGGTACGACCAAGAGACCCAGTACTTC. The rearrangement joins TRBV5-1 to TRBJ2-5; TRBD1 matches 8 bases. V shed 0 bases, J shed 0 bases, and the junction held 4 bases outside the gene matches. CDR3 length: 16 amino acids. Germline CDR1 is SGHRS and CDR2 is YFSETQ.

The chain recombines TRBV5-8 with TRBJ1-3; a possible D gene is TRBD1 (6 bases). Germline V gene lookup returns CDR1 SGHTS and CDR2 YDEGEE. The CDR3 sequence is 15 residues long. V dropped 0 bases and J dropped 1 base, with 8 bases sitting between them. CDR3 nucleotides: TGTGCCAGCAGCTTGGGCAGGGGATCTGGAAACACCATATATTTT. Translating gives CASSLGRGSGNTIYF.

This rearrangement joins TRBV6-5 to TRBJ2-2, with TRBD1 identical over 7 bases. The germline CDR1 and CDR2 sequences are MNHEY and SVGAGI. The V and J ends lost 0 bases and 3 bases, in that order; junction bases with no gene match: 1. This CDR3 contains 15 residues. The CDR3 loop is CASSYSGQDTGELFF. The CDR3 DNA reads TGTGCCAGCAGTTACTCAGGACAGGACACCGGGGAGCTGTTTTTT.